Detailed here is one T cell receptor beta chain. What it recognizes is unknown. The sample comes from a study of T cell responses to AZD1222 COVID-19 vaccine. Findings and caveats of the study: The donor cohort was predominantly white British with a female majority, and clonal diversity may have been underestimated. Spike-specific TCR breadth and depth went up after people got two AZD1222 doses.

Libraries were prepared by immunoSEQ multiplex PCR; TCRdb keeps only in-frame clonotypes and omits some of them. This sample has under 140,000 clones, with 80% to 90% found just once. The receptor was derived from an adult who received the AZD1222 COVID-19 vaccine. Material: peripheral blood, obtained 28 days after the second AZD1222 dose.

The CDR3 nucleotides read TGCGCCGATTTTCTAGCATCAGGGGCCAAAAACATTCAGTACTTC. It translates to CADFLASGAKNIQYF. V and J are TRBV10-1 and TRBJ2-4, with D tentatively TRBD1 or TRBD2 (5 bases each). The CDR3 loop spans 15 amino acids. The germline V and J ends were trimmed by 11 bases and 1 base, with 18 bases remaining between them. Germline V lookup: CDR1 WNHNN, CDR2 SYGVQD (reference sequence).